This record concerns one T cell receptor (beta chain) sequence. This sample is drawn from a study of CD8 T cells in Susac syndrome. This CDR3 has 13 amino acids. Germline CDR1 is ENHRY and CDR2 is SYGVKD. The V end was cut by 2 bases, the J end by 1 base, with 3 bases between. The authors negatively isolated CD8+ and CD4+ T cells and FACS-enriched TEMRA cells. Random hexamers were used to reverse transcribe the RNA input (about 0.45 to 1 ug). The method of amplification for TCR beta CDR3 was immunoSEQ multiplex PCR, covering 54 Vbeta and 13 Jbeta. TCRdb called the immunoSEQ multiplex PCR reads again in MiXCR, with one record for every CDR3 protein. The table lists more than 200,000 distinct CDR3 sequences, more than 85% of them singletons.

Sequencing was performed on CD8+ T cells from PBMCs. The TCR was taken from a human donor with multiple sclerosis. The chain joins TRBV10-3 to TRBJ1-5, with unresolved D. CDR3 loop: CAISEASNQPQHF. CDR3 DNA: TGTGCCATCAGTGAGGCCAGCAATCAGCCCCAGCATTTT.